Shown below are 5 T cell receptor beta chains from a single sample sequenced in a study of T cell responses to AZD1222 COVID-19 vaccine. Assay used: immunoSEQ multiplex PCR; TCRdb lists only in-frame clones, some missing. The sample shows about 120,000 clones, less than 95% of them seen only once. The specimen comprised peripheral blood, sampled on day 0 of MenACWY control vaccination. These receptors were collected from an adult in good health.

The CDR3 is CAISSGQDNSPLHF. CDR3 in DNA: TGTGCCATCAGCTCGGGACAGGATAATTCACCCCTCCACTTT. The V call is TRBV10-3, the J call TRBJ1-6, with 8 nucleotides matching TRBD1. From germline, CDR1 is ENHRY and CDR2 SYGVKD. The CDR3 sequence is 14 residues long. Trimming cost V 6 bases and J 5 bases; bases outside gene matches: 3.

This clone was counted a single time. J is TRBJ1-4 and V is TRBV10-1; TRBD1 matches at 9 bases. This CDR3 contains 14 residues. The ends lost 7 bases at V and 7 bases at J; junction bases unmatched: 7. CDR1 WNHNN and CDR2 SYGVQD come from the germline V gene (reference sequence). CDR3 DNA: TGCGCCAGCATGCCCGGACAGGGGAGTGAAAAACTGTTTTTT. This translates into CASMPGQGSEKLFF.

This clone was recorded only once. This rearrangement joins TRBV5-1 to TRBJ2-3; D perhaps matches TRBD2 (6 bases). This CDR3 has 14 residues. Germline assignment: CDR1 SGHRS and CDR2 YFSETQ. V lost 6 bases to trimming and J lost 2 bases, with 13 bases between them. The DNA of the CDR3 is TGCGCCAGCACCCCGAGGAGGGACACAGATACGCAGTATTTT. Translated, it gives CASTPRRDTDTQYF.

V is TRBV18 and J is TRBJ1-1; D gene unclear. This CDR3 has 13 amino acids. The V and J ends lost 4 bases and 1 base respectively, with 7 bases between them. Germline CDR1 is KGHSH and CDR2 is LQKENI. CDR3 region: CASSRSENTEAFF. The CDR3 DNA sequence: TGTGCCAGCTCACGTTCGGAGAACACTGAAGCTTTCTTT.

The rearrangement uses TRBV7-8 and TRBJ2-7; D is unclear. The CDR3 loop spans 12 amino acids. V was trimmed by 3 bases and J by 5 bases, leaving 8 bases between them. Germline V CDR1 and CDR2: SGHVS, FQNEAQ. CDR3 sequence reads: CASSLVQDEQYF. The CDR3 region has the DNA TGTGCCAGCAGCTTGGTTCAGGACGAGCAGTACTTC.